These T cell receptor beta chains were read from a single sample in a study of T cells in Graves' hyperthyroidism and ophthalmopathy. MiXCR was run by TCRdb on the multiplex PCR reads, yielding one entry per CDR3 protein. The sample yields approximately 220,000 distinct CDR3 sequences, around 19% seen once. The sequenced sample was blood. These TCRs come from a man between 40 and 49 years old with Graves' hyperthyroidism. Both conserved end residues are part of each CDR3. A D gene is named only where the DNA matches it firmly. Expanded clones get a size class; other rows say once, few or many, or leave the size out.

many	TRBV7-9	TRBJ2-1	TRBD2	TGTGCCAGCAGGGGAACTAGCGCCGACCACAATGAGCAGTTCTTC	CASRGTSADHNEQFF
few	TRBV19	TRBJ2-1	TRBD2	TGTGCCAGTCGGAGCGGGGGGTCTGAGCAGTTCTTC	CASRSGGSEQFF
.	TRBV29-1	TRBJ1-2	TRBD1	TGCAGCGTCGGACAGGGGGTAGGCTATGGCTACACCTTC	CSVGQGVGYGYTF
many	TRBV7-9	TRBJ2-7	.	TGTGCCAGCAGCTTAAGCGGCCCCTACGAGCAGTACTTC	CASSLSGPYEQYF
once	TRBV11-1	TRBJ2-1	TRBD2	TGTGCCAGCAGCTTATCGCTAGCGGGGGGTTTAGATGAGCAGTTCTTC	CASSLSLAGGLDEQFF
many	TRBV5-1	TRBJ2-5	TRBD1	TGCGCCAGCAGACTGGACAGGGGTAGCCAAGAGACCCAGTACTTC	CASRLDRGSQETQYF
many	TRBV30	TRBJ1-1	.	TGTGCCTGGAGTGTACGCGAAGGGGAAGCTTTCTTT	CAWSVREGEAFF
many	TRBV20-1	TRBJ2-7	.	TGCAGTGCTACGGACGTAGCCTACGAGCAGTACTTC	CSATDVAYEQYF
.	TRBV19	TRBJ2-3	TRBD2	TGTGCCAGTAGCGGAGCGGGGGGGCACCCTAGCACAGATACGCAGTATTTT	CASSGAGGHPSTDTQYF
.	TRBV5-6	TRBJ1-2	.	TGTGCCAGCAGCTTGGAGAGAGGCTACACCTTC	CASSLERGYTF
many	TRBV7-2	TRBJ2-7	.	TGTGCCAGCGCCCGTGGGGGGGCCACCTACGAGCAGTACTTC	CASARGGATYEQYF
few	TRBV7-7	TRBJ2-5	TRBD1	TGTGCTAGCAGCTCTCGAACAGGGGTACAAGAGACCCAGTACTTC	CASSSRTGVQETQYF
many	TRBV7-2	TRBJ1-5	.	TGTGCCAGCAGCTTACTATTGAGCAATCAGCCCCAGCATTTT	CASSLLLSNQPQHF
many	TRBV11-2	TRBJ2-2	.	TGTGCCAGCAGTGCTGACCCATTAAACACCGGGGAGCTGTTTTTT	CASSADPLNTGELFF
.	TRBV14	TRBJ1-4	.	TGTGCCAGCAGCCAAGGTGTGGGCTCTGAAAAACTGTTTTTT	CASSQGVGSEKLFF
many	TRBV7-9	TRBJ1-2	TRBD1	TGTGCCAGCAGCTTGGGACAGGCGGCCTATGGCTACACCTTC	CASSLGQAAYGYTF
many	TRBV6-2/TRBV6-3	TRBJ1-1	.	TGTGCCAGCAGTGCCCCGCCAGGGTACACTGAAGCTTTCTTT	CASSAPPGYTEAFF
.	TRBV6-1	TRBJ1-6	.	TGTGCCAGCAGCCGGGGGCGGCATAATTCACCCCTCCACTTT	CASSRGRHNSPLHF
many	TRBV20-1	TRBJ2-3	.	TGCAGTGCTAGGAAACCCAGAGACCTCACAGATACGCAGTATTTT	CSARKPRDLTDTQYF
many	TRBV7-3	TRBJ2-3	TRBD1	TGTGCCAGCAGCCCAACCGGGACAGGTAGAGATACGCAGTATTTT	CASSPTGTGRDTQYF
many	TRBV3-1	TRBJ1-3	.	TGTGCCAGCAGCCAGACATCCAGGGCCTCTGGAAACACCATATATTTT	CASSQTSRASGNTIYF
.	TRBV11-3	TRBJ2-1	.	TGTGCCAGCAGCTTAGGAGGTTCGAGGGTAACTGAGCAGTTCTTC	CASSLGGSRVTEQFF